A single sample is the source of the 6 T cell receptor beta chains below, sequenced in a study of T cells in Graves' hyperthyroidism and ophthalmopathy. It was RNA transcripts that yielded the amplified TCR beta CDR3 regions. In the first-round RT-PCR of the TCR CDR3, the HTBI primer set was used. TCRdb reanalysed the multiplex PCR reads using MiXCR and keeps one entry per CDR3 protein. Seen here are around 580,000 distinct CDR3 sequences, over 15% observed once, and the top ten hold around 18%. The sequenced material came from blood. The receptors here all came from a woman under 30 with Graves' hyperthyroidism.

This clonotype was observed many times. The chain employs TRBV5-1 and TRBJ2-3; no clear D gene. Germline CDR1 SGHRS, CDR2 YFSETQ. Deletions cut 1 base from V and 1 base from J, with 10 bases between. This CDR3 has 15 residues. CDR3 bases: TGCGCCAGCAGCTTGTTGTCTGGGGGCACAGATACGCAGTATTTT. This gives the protein CASSLLSGGTDTQYF.

In nucleotides, the CDR3 is TGCGCCAGCAGCTTGGAAAGGGGGAACTACGAGCAGTACTTC. It codes for CASSLERGNYEQYF. The rearrangement joins TRBV5-1 to TRBJ2-7; TRBD1 is a possible D gene (6 bases). CDR1 SGHRS and CDR2 YFSETQ come from the germline V gene. V lost 0 bases to trimming and J lost 3 bases, with 10 bases between them. CDR3 length equals 14 residues. Full variable domain (missing parts from reference TRBV5-1 and TRBJ2-7): KAGVTQTPRYLIKTRGQQVTLSCSPISGHRSVSWYQQTPGQGLQFLFEYFSETQRNKGNFPGRFSGRQFSNSRSEMNVSTLELGDSALYLCASSLERGNYEQYFGPGTRLTVT.

The V gene is TRBV2, the J gene TRBJ2-5; D ambiguous. CDR3 length equals 12 residues. From germline, CDR1 is SNHLY and CDR2 FYNNEI. The germline V and J ends were trimmed by 2 bases and 4 bases, with 5 bases remaining between them. The CDR3 sequence: CASSEIRETQYF. DNA for the CDR3: TGTGCCAGCAGTGAAATCCGAGAGACCCAGTACTTC.

V is TRBV30 and J is TRBJ2-3, with a tentative D call TRBD2 (7 bases). CDR1 and CDR2 from the germline V gene are GTSNPN and SVGIG (reference sequence). This CDR3 has 14 residues. Trimming took 4 bases from V and 0 from J, leaving 11 bases between them. The chain's CDR3 is CAWNGGASTDTQYF. As DNA, the CDR3 is TGTGCCTGGAATGGGGGGGCGAGCACAGATACGCAGTATTTT.

Only a few counts were recorded for this clonotype. The V call is TRBV20-1, the J call TRBJ2-7; TRBD1 agrees at 7 bases. V shed 0 bases and J 6 bases; nucleotides not matched to a gene: 8. Germline-derived CDR1 and CDR2 are DFQATT and SNEGSKA (reference sequence). The CDR3 is 14 residues long. For the CDR3, the DNA is TGCAGTGCTAGAGACCCTGACAGGGTATTCGAGCAGTACTTC. It translates to CSARDPDRVFEQYF.

This clonotype has at least ten counts. The gene calls are TRBV28 and TRBJ2-7; 11 nucleotides match TRBD2. CDR3 length equals 18 residues. V lost 3 bases, J lost 2 bases, and 12 bases stayed unmatched. From germline, CDR1 is MDHEN and CDR2 SYDVKM. The CDR3 here is CASSFFASGRIGPYEQYF. The CDR3 DNA is TGTGCCAGCAGTTTTTTCGCTAGCGGGAGGATTGGGCCCTACGAGCAGTACTTC.